One and the same sample provided the 29 T cell receptor beta chains below, sequenced in a study of blood T cells in healthy people across ages. A second roughly 7 to 12 cycle PCR used barcoded and J-beta primers. TCRdb itself ran the 5' RACE reads through MiXCR, one entry per CDR3 protein. This table holds 540,000 or so distinct CDR3 sequences, 24% found once. These same data were also listed under a study on T cells of mothers and their children.

Sequenced sample: blood. These receptor sequences come from a boy under 18 in good health.

This clonotype showed up just a few times. V gene TRBV20-1 combines with J gene TRBJ1-5; D is uncertain. Trimming cost V 3 bases and J 4 bases, with 16 bases left between them. Germline V gene data show CDR1 as DFQATT and CDR2 as SNEGSKA (reference sequence). The CDR3 loop spans 15 amino acids. The DNA of the CDR3 is TGCAGTGCTAGCCCTCGGACGACTGGGAATCAGCCCCAGCATTTT. This encodes CSASPRTTGNQPQHF.

This clonotype turned up a few times. CDR3 DNA sequence: TGCAGCGTCGGGTGGTGCTACACCTTC. It is translated as CSVGWCYTF. The chain combines TRBV29-1 with TRBJ1-2; D is undetermined. Germline values: CDR1 SQVTM, CDR2 ANQGSEA. This CDR3 has 9 residues. The ends were cut back, 6 bases at V and 9 bases at J, with 8 bases in the middle.

This clonotype was observed a few times. This chain joins TRBV6-5 and TRBJ2-7; no reliable D call. The CDR3 sequence is 13 residues long. V was clipped by 0 bases and J by 0 bases, with 3 bases between them. CDR1 and CDR2 (germline): MNHEY, SVGAGI. The CDR3 protein is CASSYSRSYEQYF. The CDR3 DNA follows: TGTGCCAGCAGTTACTCCCGCTCCTACGAGCAGTACTTC.

As to this clonotype: Here the CDR3 omits its conserved ending phenylalanine or tryptophan, so a read error is the likely source. The V and J genes are TRBV6-5 and TRBJ2-1, with 10 bases lining up with TRBD2. Trimming removed 8 bases from V and 7 bases from J; junction bases left unmatched: 11. The CDR3 runs 15 residues. Germline V gives CDR1 MNHEY, CDR2 SVGAGI. CDR3 DNA: TGTGCCAGCGCCCCGAGCGGGGGGGCAGGGAATGAGCAGTTCCTC. Amino acid sequence: CASAPSGGAGNEQFL.

This clonotype has a handful of counts. J is TRBJ2-5 and V is TRBV5-5; D is uncertain. V was cut by 2 bases and J by 1 base, with 9 bases left in between. Per the germline V gene, CDR1 is SGHKS and CDR2 is YYEKEE (reference sequence). The CDR3 totals 14 residues. This chain's CDR3 is CASSFNTLQETQYF. DNA of the CDR3: TGTGCCAGCAGCTTTAACACTCTCCAAGAGACCCAGTACTTC.

This clonotype came up many times. CDR3 in amino acids: CSARDPDIATNEKLFF. The CDR3 DNA follows: TGCAGTGCTAGAGACCCCGACATTGCAACTAATGAAAAACTGTTTTTT. This rearrangement joins TRBV20-1 to TRBJ1-4; D not resolved. V dropped 0 bases and J dropped 0 bases, with 11 bases sitting between them. Germline-derived CDR1 and CDR2 are DFQATT and SNEGSKA (reference sequence). This CDR3 region has 16 residues.

This clonotype has only a few counts. This chain links TRBV13 with TRBJ2-1, with D possibly matching TRBD2 (6 bases). Germline CDR1 is PRHDT and CDR2 is FYEKMQ (reference sequence). This CDR3 is 15 amino acids long. Trimming left V 4 bases short and J 7 bases short, with 17 bases between. The chain's CDR3 is CASSSREALINEQFF. CDR3 DNA sequence: TGTGCCAGCAGCTCGAGGGAGGCCCTTATAAATGAGCAGTTCTTC.

The V call is TRBV6-5, the J call TRBJ2-7, with a weak D call TRBD2 (6 bases). The CDR3 consists of 15 residues. CDR1 and CDR2 from the germline V gene are MNHEY and SVGAGI. The germline V and J ends were trimmed by 2 bases and 0 bases, with 11 bases remaining between them. Here the CDR3 reads CASSYLAGSSYEQYF. CDR3 DNA sequence: TGTGCCAGCAGTTACCTTGCGGGGAGCTCCTACGAGCAGTACTTC.

This clonotype was detected a few times. This chain connects TRBV5-1 to TRBJ2-5; TRBD1 aligns across 8 bases. The junction had 5 bases not matched to a gene; V was cut back by 2 bases and J by 5 bases. The length of the CDR3 is 14 residues. CDR1 is SGHRS, CDR2 YFSETQ, per germline. DNA of the CDR3: TGCGCCAGCAGCTTCGGACAGGGCCCGGAGACCCAGTACTTC. This sequence encodes CASSFGQGPETQYF.

This chain links TRBV5-6 with TRBJ2-5, with 10 bases aligning to TRBD1. The CDR3 length is 16 residues. Trimming removed 3 bases from V and 1 base from J; junction bases left unmatched: 6. Germline CDR1 SGHDT, CDR2 YYEEEE. The CDR3 coding sequence is TGTGCCAGCAGCTGGAGAAGGACAGGGGGCCAAGAGACCCAGTACTTC. Protein sequence: CASSWRRTGGQETQYF.

This clonotype was detected a few times. The rearrangement uses TRBV5-8 and TRBJ2-4; D may be TRBD2 (7 bases). Germline assignment: CDR1 SGHTS and CDR2 YDEGEE. V gave up 4 bases and J gave up 1 base, with 21 bases separating them. The CDR3 length is 18 residues. CDR3 protein: CASSPWGGPGQAKNIQYF. CDR3 DNA sequence: TGTGCCAGCAGCCCCTGGGGGGGCCCCGGGCAGGCCAAAAACATTCAGTACTTC.

This clonotype was seen many times. The V and J genes are TRBV7-7 and TRBJ2-7; perhaps D is TRBD1 or TRBD2 (6 bases each). Germline V gene data show CDR1 as SSHAT and CDR2 as FNYEAQ (reference sequence). The CDR3 spans 12 residues. DNA for the CDR3: TGTGTCAAATGCGGGACAAAATACGAGCAGTACTTC. It translates to CVKCGTKYEQYF.

The V and J genes are TRBV21-1 and TRBJ2-1; the DNA was not used to check the table's D call, TRBD2. TRBV21-1 is classified as a pseudogene. CDR3 length equals 14 residues. CDR3 amino acids: CASCLLAAYNEQFF. The CDR3 DNA reads as TGTGCCAGCTGTCTTCTAGCGGCCTACAATGAGCAGTTCTTC.

In its sample, this clonotype was seen a few times. V and J are TRBV7-9 and TRBJ2-7, with 10 bases that match TRBD1. V lost 4 bases, J lost 6 bases, and 9 bases stayed unmatched. The CDR3 covers 15 residues. The germline gives CDR1 SEHNR, CDR2 FQNEAQ (reference sequence). CDR3 DNA: TGTGCCAGCAGCTCTTTCCGGACAGGGGGGTTCGAGCAGTACTTC. As protein: CASSSFRTGGFEQYF.

In its sample, this clonotype was seen a few times. The J gene is TRBJ1-6, the V gene TRBV4-3, with a weak D call TRBD1 (6 bases). V was clipped by 0 bases and J by 8 bases, with 14 bases between them. CDR1 and CDR2 (germline): LGHNA, YSLEER. The CDR3 spans 16 residues. This CDR3 reads CASSQDRIGGDSPLHF. DNA for the CDR3: TGCGCCAGCAGCCAAGACAGAATAGGGGGGGATTCACCCCTCCACTTT.

To note about this clonotype: A read error may be the cause here, since a much bigger clone is one base away. The V and J genes are TRBV2 and TRBJ2-4; D remains ambiguous. The CDR3 runs 12 residues. Germline V lookup: CDR1 SNHLY, CDR2 FYNNEI. With 6 bases removed from V and 3 bases from J, the gap between germline ends came to 6 bases. The CDR3 nucleotides are TGTGCCAGCAGCCAGGACAAAAACATTCAGTACTTC. Protein: CASSQDKNIQYF.

The rearrangement uses TRBV20-1 and TRBJ2-3; the D is unclear. This CDR3 comprises 13 residues. Germline lookup yields CDR1 DFQATT and CDR2 SNEGSKA (reference sequence). CDR3: CGFRPPGTDTQYF. The CDR3 region has the DNA TGCGGCTTTAGGCCTCCGGGCACAGATACGCAGTATTTT.

The CDR3 sequence: CSARGRQGGNGYGYTF. The CDR3 DNA reads TGCAGTGCTAGAGGACGACAGGGGGGAAATGGCTATGGCTACACCTTC. The V gene is TRBV20-1, the J gene TRBJ1-2; 9 bases match TRBD1. CDR1 is DFQATT and CDR2 is SNEGSKA in the germline V gene (reference sequence). This CDR3 spans 16 amino acids. V lost 1 base and J lost 4; bases outside the gene matches: 10.

V is TRBV7-4 and J is TRBJ2-7, with a weak D call TRBD2 (7 bases). Germline V gene lookup returns CDR1 SGHVT and CDR2 SQSDAQ. The CDR3 has 15 residues. Deletions cut 4 bases from V and 5 bases from J, with 18 bases between. DNA of the CDR3: TGTGCCAGCAGCTCAGAGGCGGGGGCTTTCGACGAGCAGTACTTC. Protein: CASSSEAGAFDEQYF.

The rearrangement uses TRBV11-1 and TRBJ2-6; D is unclear. The germline CDR1 and CDR2 sequences are SGHAT and FQDESV (reference sequence). CDR3 length: 16 amino acids. V lost 3 bases, J lost 2 bases, and 11 bases lay in between. The CDR3 here is CASSFAAGPGANVLTF. CDR3 nucleotides: TGTGCCAGCAGCTTTGCGGCAGGCCCTGGGGCCAACGTCCTGACTTTC.

This clonotype has only a few counts. The chain joins TRBV4-3 to TRBJ2-3; 11 positions match TRBD2. V shed 2 bases and J 2 bases; nucleotides not matched to a gene: 6. The CDR3 is made up of 17 amino acids. The germline V gene encodes CDR1 LGHNA and CDR2 YSLEER. In DNA form, the CDR3 reads TGCGCCAGCAGCCAATATGGGGGACTAGCGGACACAGATACGCAGTATTTT. Amino acid sequence: CASSQYGGLADTDTQYF.

This clonotype was counted a few times. This sequence joins TRBV20-1 and TRBJ1-1, with D hard to call. V was pared by 5 bases and J by 9 bases, with 13 bases between. CDR1 and CDR2 from the germline V gene are DFQATT and SNEGSKA (reference sequence). This CDR3 contains 11 residues. In DNA form, the CDR3 reads TGCAGTGCTGCCGACCCACTTAAAGCTTTCTTT. Encoded protein: CSAADPLKAFF.

This clonotype came up a few times. The V and J genes are TRBV18 and TRBJ2-2, with D unclear. Germline CDR1 and CDR2: KGHSH and LQKENI. V was pared by 3 bases and J by 1 base, with 12 bases between. CDR3 size: 16 residues. The CDR3 DNA sequence: TGTGCCAGCTCACCCATGTGGGGAAAGAACACCGGGGAGCTGTTTTTT. It yields the protein CASSPMWGKNTGELFF.

The chain couples TRBV6-2 or TRBV6-3 to TRBJ2-5; D possibly uses TRBD1 or TRBD2 (5 bases each). V lost 1 base and J lost 2, with 17 bases in between. The CDR3 runs to 17 residues. In germline, CDR1 is MNHEY, CDR2 SVGEGT. DNA for the CDR3: TGTGCCAGCAGTTACTTGGGGTGGATAGAGGGGCAAGAGACCCAGTACTTC. Translating gives CASSYLGWIEGQETQYF.

The J gene is TRBJ2-3, the V gene TRBV6-2 or TRBV6-3; 12 positions agree with TRBD2. CDR1 and CDR2 (germline): MNHEY, SVGEGT. J gave up 0 bases and V 6 bases, and 10 bases lay outside the gene matches. The CDR3 has 18 amino acids. The CDR3 nucleotides read TGTGCCAGCAGGACGAGACTAGCGGGGGCCCCTAGCACAGATACGCAGTATTTT. Its translation is CASRTRLAGAPSTDTQYF.

This chain uses TRBV20-1 with TRBJ2-1, with 8 bases that match TRBD2. The CDR3 spans 16 residues. V lost 2 bases, J lost 8 bases, and 14 bases stayed unmatched. Germline V lookup: CDR1 DFQATT, CDR2 SNEGSKA (reference sequence). The chain's CDR3 is CSARPPSGGIRDEQFF. The CDR3 coding sequence is TGCAGTGCTAGACCTCCCTCGGGAGGGATTAGGGATGAGCAGTTCTTC.

Details on this clonotype: A much bigger clone sits one base away, suggesting this may be a read error. The chain carries TRBV18 and TRBJ2-2, with D tentatively TRBD2 (6 bases). Germline CDR1 KGHSH, CDR2 LQKENI. The CDR3 length is 16 residues. The CDR3 nucleotides are TGTGCCAGCTCACGTACTAGCCCCGCGAACGCCGGGGAGCTGTTTTTT. Translating gives CASSRTSPANAGELFF.

This clonotype turned up a few times. The chain links TRBV7-2 to TRBJ1-1; no firm D call. Per germline, CDR1 SGHTA and CDR2 FQGNSA. The CDR3 totals 15 residues. Trimming pared 4 bases from V and 3 bases from J, leaving 15 bases between. The CDR3 DNA reads as TGTGCCAGCAGCTCCTTCAGAGAAGCATACACTGAAGCTTTCTTT. It yields the protein CASSSFREAYTEAFF.

In its sample, this clonotype was seen a few times. The CDR3 here is CASRGPGLASEQYF. The CDR3 DNA reads as TGTGCCAGCAGAGGACCGGGACTAGCCTCCGAGCAGTACTTC. The rearrangement links TRBV6-1 to TRBJ2-7; 9 bases agree with TRBD2. Germline V gene data show CDR1 as MNHNS and CDR2 as SASEGT. The V and J ends lost 6 bases and 6 bases, in that order; junction bases with no gene match: 9. The CDR3 has 14 amino acids.